One sample yielded the 8 T cell receptor beta chains listed below, sequenced in a study of blood T cell repertoires in COVID-19. Sequencing used immunoSEQ multiplex PCR; TCRdb keeps in-frame clones, though not all of them. Among 100,000 or so clones, 85% were seen once, and the ten largest hold 1.5% to 2%. The sequenced sample consisted of peripheral blood. The origin of the receptors is a woman in her 70s with active or convalescent COVID-19.

The chain carries TRBV6-2 or TRBV6-3 and TRBJ2-7; 8 bases line up with TRBD2. This CDR3 has 14 amino acids. Germline CDR1 and CDR2: MNHEY and SVGEGT. J was trimmed by 6 bases and V by 6 bases; bases with no gene match: 10. CDR3 sequence (DNA): TGTGCCAGCAGCTCCCCTAGCGGGTCTCTCGAGCAGTACTTC. This codes for CASSSPSGSLEQYF.

Here the CDR3 DNA reads TGCGCCAGCAGTCATCTCCCAGGGGACGGGACAGGGGGAACGGCCAAAAACATTCAGTACTTC. Amino acid sequence: CASSHLPGDGTGGTAKNIQYF. The gene calls are TRBV23-1 and TRBJ2-4, with 11 bases lining up with TRBD1. TRBV23-1 is labeled an ORF, and its function is uncertain. The CDR3 extends over 21 amino acids. V was clipped by 3 bases and J by 1 base; unmatched bases: 17.

V usage is TRBV30 and J usage is TRBJ2-5; 8 bases are a match to TRBD1. Unmatched junction bases numbered 8, after V lost 6 bases and J lost 5 bases. This CDR3 contains 13 residues. Germline V CDR1 and CDR2: GTSNPN, SVGIG (reference sequence). CDR3 residues: CACLDRVVETQYF. DNA for the CDR3: TGTGCCTGCCTGGACAGGGTTGTTGAGACCCAGTACTTC. Full variable domain (missing parts from reference TRBV30 and TRBJ2-5): SQTIHQWPATLVQPVGSPLSLECTVEGTSNPNLYWYRQAAGRGLQLLFYSVGIGQISSEVPQNLSASRPQDRQFILSSKKLLLSDSGFYLCACLDRVVETQYFGPGTRLLVL.

J is TRBJ2-5 and V is TRBV20-1, with 10 bases that match TRBD1. CDR1 DFQATT and CDR2 SNEGSKA come from the germline V gene (reference sequence). The CDR3 is 15 residues long. V shed 3 bases, J shed 4 bases, and the junction held 8 bases outside the gene matches. The chain's CDR3 is CSASSPGQGTETQYF. DNA of the CDR3: TGCAGTGCTAGTTCCCCGGGACAGGGGACAGAGACCCAGTACTTC.

The chain combines TRBV6-5 with TRBJ1-1, with TRBD1 identical over 9 bases. CDR1 and CDR2 from the germline V gene are MNHEY and SVGAGI. This CDR3 has 14 residues. V shed 5 bases, J shed 5 bases, and the junction held 6 bases outside the gene matches. The CDR3 DNA follows: TGTGCCAGCAGTCCGACAGGGGGAAGGACTGAAGCTTTCTTT. Encoded protein: CASSPTGGRTEAFF.

This clone was found once. V and J are TRBV18 and TRBJ2-3; D perhaps matches TRBD2 (6 bases). The CDR3 consists of 16 residues. V lost 0 bases, J lost 5 bases, and 15 bases lay in between. The germline CDR1 and CDR2 sequences are KGHSH and LQKENI. This chain's CDR3 is CASSPPGAGRGDTQYF. The CDR3 DNA is TGTGCCAGCTCACCACCAGGAGCGGGCCGGGGAGATACGCAGTATTTT. The full variable domain, completed using reference TRBV18 and TRBJ2-3, is NAGVMQNPRHLVRRRGQEARLRCSPMKGHSHVYWYRQLPEEGLKFMVYLQKENIIDESGMPKERFSAEFPKEGPSILRIQQVVRGDSAAYFCASSPPGAGRGDTQYFGPGTRLTVL.

This chain uses TRBV15 with TRBJ2-1, with 9 bases aligning to TRBD2. The CDR3 runs 15 residues. V gave up 5 bases and J gave up 8 bases; unmatched junction bases: 10. Germline V gene data show CDR1 as LNHNV and CDR2 as YYDKDF (reference sequence). CDR3 DNA sequence: TGTGCCACCAGCGACCGCCCTAGCGGGAAAGATGAGCAGTTCTTC. It specifies CATSDRPSGKDEQFF.

The rearrangement links TRBV4-3 to TRBJ1-2; 9 positions agree with TRBD1. V trimming: 0 bases; J trimming: 5 bases; junction bases outside the gene matches: 13. Germline V CDR1 and CDR2: LGHNA, YSLEER. The CDR3 length is 18 residues. The CDR3 bases are TGCGCCAGCAGCCAAGAATATTTGACAGGGGGGCTGTGGTATGGCTACACCTTC. Translation gives CASSQEYLTGGLWYGYTF.